This T cell receptor beta chain was sequenced in a study of blood T cell repertoires in COVID-19. Study-level information: Acute and convalescent COVID-19 specimens originated in the United States, Italy and Spain. T cells, B-cell-depleted T cells, or PBMCs provided the cDNA or gDNA that served as material.

The CDR3 extends over 11 amino acids. Losses at the gene ends were 6 bases for V and 6 bases for J; bases not matched to a gene: 1. Germline V gene data show CDR1 as MDHEN and CDR2 as SYDVKM. Per the authors' pipeline: Amplifying reference gene primers gave estimates of nucleated cell counts. TCRdb keeps only in-frame clones here, not all; method: immunoSEQ multiplex PCR. V, J and clone size were drawn from that table, and D and trimming were deduced from the DNA. The data contain 40,000 to 45,000 clones, 90% of them singletons. This TCR derives from a human donor in a cohort sampled during active COVID-19. The sequenced material came from peripheral blood. V is TRBV28 and J is TRBJ2-7; 8 nucleotides match TRBD1. The CDR3 region has the DNA TGTGCCAGCAGGGGACAGGTCGAGCAGTACTTC. The encoded protein is CASRGQVEQYF.